Included here is one TCR beta chain sequence, with context. This specimen comes from a study of OX40 agonist ivuxolimab in advanced cancers. Across the study: All patients had ivuxolimab intravenously every 2 weeks at 0.01 to 10 mg/kg. Partial response was recorded in three patients: one hepatocellular carcinoma and two cutaneous melanoma cases.

The V gene's germline CDR1 is MNHEY and CDR2 SMNVEV (reference sequence). This CDR3 comprises 14 residues. The J segment lost 4 bases and the V segment lost 2 bases, leaving 4 bases of the junction unmatched. TCRdb's copy holds only in-frame clones and misses some; the assay was immunoSEQ multiplex PCR. The data hold more than 80,000 clones, with roughly 84% observed a single time. The chain is built from TRBV27 and TRBJ2-7; 8 bases agree with TRBD2. This material consisted of CD4+ or CD8+ T cells sorted from blood, taken in a trial of the OX40 agonist ivuxolimab. The TCR was taken from an adult with an advanced solid tumor such as melanoma, head and neck, liver or kidney cancer. CDR3 residues: CASSLGLAGYEQYF. Here the CDR3 DNA reads TGTGCCAGCAGTTTAGGACTAGCTGGTTACGAGCAGTACTTC.